The 6 T cell receptor beta chains below come from one sample, sequenced in a study of OX40 agonist ivuxolimab in advanced cancers. Generated by immunoSEQ multiplex PCR, the TCRdb table keeps only in-frame clones and is missing some. Of tens of thousands of clones in the sample, 85% were seen once. The sample in question was CD4+ or CD8+ T cells sorted from blood, obtained in a trial of the OX40 agonist ivuxolimab. The receptors were gathered from an adult with an advanced solid tumor such as melanoma, head and neck, liver or kidney cancer.

The V call is TRBV7-2, the J call TRBJ2-5; possible D gene TRBD1, 6 bases. Germline CDR1 SGHTA, CDR2 FQGNSA. The ends were cut back, 4 bases at V and 4 bases at J, with 16 bases in the middle. The CDR3 runs to 15 residues. In DNA, the CDR3 is TGTGCCAGCAGCTCAACCCCACAGGGTCGAGAGACCCAGTACTTC. This sequence encodes CASSSTPQGRETQYF.

The CDR3 DNA is TGTGCCAGCAGTTTGACCCCGCGAGGGGCCACCGGGGAGCTGTTTTTT. As protein: CASSLTPRGATGELFF. V usage is TRBV6-5 and J usage is TRBJ2-2, with D perhaps given as TRBD1 or TRBD2 (5 bases each). The CDR3 has 16 residues. The germline V gene has CDR1 MNHEY and CDR2 SVGAGI. The ends were cut back, 4 bases at V and 4 bases at J, with 16 bases in the middle.

The genes are TRBV30 and TRBJ1-2, with D tentatively TRBD1 (5 bases). Between the trimmed V and J ends, which lost 1 base and 1 base, there was a span of 10 bases. Per the germline V gene, CDR1 is GTSNPN and CDR2 is SVGIG (reference sequence). CDR3 length: 14 residues. The CDR3 is CAWSAGPINYGYTF. As DNA, the CDR3 is TGTGCCTGGAGTGCAGGGCCCATTAACTATGGCTACACCTTC.

The chain is built from TRBV4-1 and TRBJ2-3; TRBD2 matches 10 bases. The trim removed 4 bases at V and 5 bases at J, leaving 12 bases unmatched. CDR1 and CDR2 (germline): MGHRA, YSYEKL. The CDR3 has 17 amino acids. The CDR3 nucleotides read TGCGCCAGCAGCCTCGCTCCAAGCGGGGGGGCAGAAGATACGCAGTATTTT. Its translation: CASSLAPSGGAEDTQYF.

The genes are TRBV19 and TRBJ2-2; 7 nucleotides line up with TRBD1. V was clipped by 3 bases and J by 6 bases; unmatched bases: 13. The germline CDR1 and CDR2 sequences are LNHDA and SQIVND (reference sequence). The CDR3 contains 17 residues. The CDR3 is CASSIQGRQGRAGELFF. CDR3 nucleotides: TGTGCCAGTAGTATTCAGGGGAGACAGGGCAGAGCCGGGGAGCTGTTTTTT.

This chain uses TRBV6-5 with TRBJ1-1, with D uncertain. V dropped 6 bases and J dropped 4 bases, with 18 bases sitting between them. Germline CDR1 MNHEY, CDR2 SVGAGI. The CDR3 extends over 15 amino acids. The chain's CDR3 is CASRARTGSGTEAFF. The CDR3 nucleotides are TGTGCCAGCAGAGCCCGGACTGGAAGTGGCACTGAAGCTTTCTTT.